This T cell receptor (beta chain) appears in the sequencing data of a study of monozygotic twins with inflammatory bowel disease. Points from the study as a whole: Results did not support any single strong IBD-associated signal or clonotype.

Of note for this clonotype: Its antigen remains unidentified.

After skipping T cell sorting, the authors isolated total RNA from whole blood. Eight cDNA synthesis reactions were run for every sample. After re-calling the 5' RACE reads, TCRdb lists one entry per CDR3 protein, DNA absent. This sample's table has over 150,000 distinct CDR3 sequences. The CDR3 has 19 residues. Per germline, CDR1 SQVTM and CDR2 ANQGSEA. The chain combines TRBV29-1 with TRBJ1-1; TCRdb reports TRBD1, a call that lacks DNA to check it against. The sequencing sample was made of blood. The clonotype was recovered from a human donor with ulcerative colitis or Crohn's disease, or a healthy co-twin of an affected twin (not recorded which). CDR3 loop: CSVEERVGQVLRWTTEAFF.